These 9 T cell receptor beta chains came from one sample sequenced in a study of T cell responses to AZD1222 COVID-19 vaccine. Generated by immunoSEQ multiplex PCR, the TCRdb table keeps only in-frame clones and is missing some. The sample has about 150,000 clones, around 90% seen once. Sequenced material: peripheral blood, taken on day 0 of AZD1222 vaccination. Receptors were obtained from an adult in good health.

CDR3 amino acids: CASSYGAVPNQPQHF. DNA of the CDR3: TGTGCCAGCAGTTACGGTGCAGTCCCCAATCAGCCCCAGCATTTT. The chain is built from TRBV6-2 or TRBV6-3 and TRBJ1-5; no clear D gene. Germline values: CDR1 MNHEY, CDR2 SVGEGT. There are 15 residues in the CDR3. Trimming removed 2 bases from V and 3 bases from J, with 11 bases in between.

In its sample, this clone was seen a few times. The rearrangement joins TRBV19 to TRBJ2-7; no firm D call. The CDR3 covers 14 residues. V was shortened by 6 bases and J by 0 bases, with 12 bases between the two germline ends. Germline V gene data show CDR1 as LNHDA and CDR2 as SQIVND (reference sequence). The DNA of the CDR3 is TGTGCCAGTAGCCCGACTGAGAGCTCCTACGAGCAGTACTTC. Protein: CASSPTESSYEQYF. Full variable domain (remainder filled in from reference TRBV19 and TRBJ2-7): DGGITQSPKYLFRKEGQNVTLSCEQNLNHDAMYWYRQDPGQGLRLIYYSQIVNDFQKGDIAEGYSVSREKKESFPLTVTSAQKNPTAFYLCASSPTESSYEQYFGPGTRLTVT.

This sequence joins TRBV19 and TRBJ1-2; D possibly corresponds to TRBD1 (5 bases). The CDR3 contains 16 residues. Germline V gene data show CDR1 as LNHDA and CDR2 as SQIVND (reference sequence). V shed 3 bases and J shed 2 bases, with 16 bases lying between them. As DNA, the CDR3 is TGTGCCAGTAGTATTCCCCCCGGGACTCCGAACTATGGCTACACCTTC. This sequence encodes CASSIPPGTPNYGYTF. Full variable domain (outside the CDR3, taken from reference TRBV19 and TRBJ1-2): DGGITQSPKYLFRKEGQNVTLSCEQNLNHDAMYWYRQDPGQGLRLIYYSQIVNDFQKGDIAEGYSVSREKKESFPLTVTSAQKNPTAFYLCASSIPPGTPNYGYTFGSGTRLTVV.

Of note for this clone: Other nucleotide sequences from this sample produce the same CDR3. The chain is built from TRBV30 and TRBJ1-1; D is ambiguous. CDR1 and CDR2 from the germline V gene are GTSNPN and SVGIG (reference sequence). Deletions cut 3 bases from V and 4 bases from J, with 6 bases between. This CDR3 spans 11 amino acids. This CDR3 reads CAWSPGTEAFF. The CDR3, as DNA: TGTGCCTGGAGCCCCGGCACTGAAGCTTTCTTT.

The chain couples TRBV28 to TRBJ2-6, with 10 bases aligning to TRBD1. CDR3 length: 18 amino acids. Germline loops: CDR1 MDHEN, CDR2 SYDVKM. Trimming cost V 3 bases and J 1 base; bases outside gene matches: 6. CDR3 residues: CASSFWGQGISGANVLTF. The CDR3 DNA sequence: TGTGCCAGCAGTTTTTGGGGACAGGGGATATCTGGGGCCAACGTCCTGACTTTC.

This clone was seen many times. The rearrangement links TRBV30 to TRBJ1-5; D gene unclear. Trimming cost V 2 bases and J 5 bases, with 13 bases left between them. Germline V CDR1 and CDR2: GTSNPN, SVGIG (reference sequence). This CDR3 spans 14 amino acids. The CDR3 DNA reads TGTGCCTGGAGTCTCGGCAGGTATGATCAGCCCCAGCATTTT. Its protein product is CAWSLGRYDQPQHF.

The chain joins TRBV9 to TRBJ1-4; tentatively, D is TRBD1 (5 bases). The CDR3 runs 18 residues. CDR1 is SGDLS, CDR2 YYNGEE, per germline. Trimming took 0 bases from V and 0 from J, leaving 15 bases between them. The CDR3 is CASSVASGWGSTNEKLFF. Here the CDR3 DNA reads TGTGCCAGCAGCGTAGCGTCCGGATGGGGGTCAACTAATGAAAAACTGTTTTTT.

This sequence joins TRBV19 and TRBJ2-1; no definite D call. Germline V gene lookup returns CDR1 LNHDA and CDR2 SQIVND (reference sequence). The V gene lost 4 bases and the J gene lost 7 bases, with 5 bases spanning the gap. The CDR3 runs 11 residues. The DNA for the CDR3 is TGTGCCAGTAGTAGAATAAATGAGCAGTTCTTC. Translation: CASSRINEQFF.

The chain carries TRBV6-1 and TRBJ2-1, with 7 positions matching TRBD1. Germline loops: CDR1 MNHNS, CDR2 SASEGT. With V trimmed by 2 bases and J by 1 base, 5 bases remained unmatched. CDR3 size: 16 residues. The CDR3 nucleotides read TGTGCCAGCAGTGAAAGGGAGACAGGGTCCTACAATGAGCAGTTCTTC. It encodes CASSERETGSYNEQFF.